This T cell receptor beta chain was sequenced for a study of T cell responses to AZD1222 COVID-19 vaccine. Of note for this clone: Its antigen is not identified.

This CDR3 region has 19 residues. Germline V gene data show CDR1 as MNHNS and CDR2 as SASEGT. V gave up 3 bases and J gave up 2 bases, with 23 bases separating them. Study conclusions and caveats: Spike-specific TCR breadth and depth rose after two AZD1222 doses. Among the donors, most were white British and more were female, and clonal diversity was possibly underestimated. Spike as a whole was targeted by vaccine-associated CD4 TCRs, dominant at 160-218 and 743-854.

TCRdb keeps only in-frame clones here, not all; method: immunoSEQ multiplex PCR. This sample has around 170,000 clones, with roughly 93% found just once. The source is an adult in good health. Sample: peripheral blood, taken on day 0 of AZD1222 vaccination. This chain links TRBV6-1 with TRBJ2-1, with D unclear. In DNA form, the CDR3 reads TGTGCCAGCAGTGAGCGGAGACGATTTGGTACACCAACCTACAATGAGCAGTTCTTC. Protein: CASSERRRFGTPTYNEQFF.